This entry is about one T cell receptor beta chain. At least ten counts were recorded for this clonotype. The clone's antigen remains unknown. Base qualities are not at hand, and no much larger clone is one base apart. This entry belongs to a study of early T cells in non-severe SARS-CoV-2 infection (dated by TCRdb to the early 2020s). Concerning the study at large: Because TCR sequencing was done on bulk RNA from unsorted whole blood, the alpha and beta chains could not be paired. Study-wide findings and limitations: VDJdb matching was skewed toward anti-spike CD8 responses, so virus-specific expansions were likely underestimated and private and CD4 specificities were missed.

A case-control design nested within a healthcare worker cohort in London, UK, was used, with weekly nasopharyngeal swab PCR tests and blood sampling performed. Between 23 and 31 March 2020, the week of the UK lockdown, healthcare workers were enrolled and then followed up weekly for as long as 16 weeks. Libraries were constructed by 5' RACE. The sample was run on a NextSeq 500. In the TCR library protocol, unique molecular identifiers were attached to individual cDNA molecules to correct for PCR bias and sequencing error. TCR alpha and beta chains were both sequenced, and the abundances of alpha and beta sequences in each sample were closely correlated with each other. As for how the authors treated the data: Decombinator V4 was used to annotate the V gene, J gene and CDR3 of the TCR sequences. Expanded TCRs were defined as changing significantly between any two time points under a Poisson model with p below 0.0001. Abundances of TCRs were expressed as counts per million after normalisation to the total number of TCRs sequenced in each sample. A search of VDJdb, accessed on 1 November 2021, was run for TCRs annotated to CMV, EBV and SARS-CoV-2, with TCRs annotated for multiple antigens excluded. The public reads were run again by TCRdb, first through fastp at Q25 and then through MiXCR, and only productive beta chains were kept. Here each entry gathers all rows of one CDR3 protein and keeps the most common genes and DNA. None of the V and J calls come from the authors' own analysis; TCRdb made them. This sample holds over 50,000 distinct CDR3 sequences; about 15% were observed only once. The ten largest clones represent less than 12% of the sample.

The source of this sequence is an adult who was a healthcare worker with PCR-confirmed SARS-CoV-2 infection or an uninfected control (not recorded which). The material sequenced was whole blood, taken at baseline.

Here is the DNA: TGTGCCAGCAGCTACGACGGGCCCAATCCGGGGGCCCAGTACTTC. It translates as CASSYDGPNPGAQYF. In this chain, TRBV11-2 is recombined with TRBJ2-5; TRBD2 might be the D gene, on 6 matching bases. CDR1 and CDR2 were assigned from the germline V gene as SGHAT and FQNNGV. V is cut by 4 bases and J by 9 bases, and the space between the germline ends is 21 bases. The CDR3 covers 15 residues, taking in both the cysteine and the phenylalanine. Only the CDR3 portion is preserved as DNA: 45 bases, with reading frame beginning at the first base.